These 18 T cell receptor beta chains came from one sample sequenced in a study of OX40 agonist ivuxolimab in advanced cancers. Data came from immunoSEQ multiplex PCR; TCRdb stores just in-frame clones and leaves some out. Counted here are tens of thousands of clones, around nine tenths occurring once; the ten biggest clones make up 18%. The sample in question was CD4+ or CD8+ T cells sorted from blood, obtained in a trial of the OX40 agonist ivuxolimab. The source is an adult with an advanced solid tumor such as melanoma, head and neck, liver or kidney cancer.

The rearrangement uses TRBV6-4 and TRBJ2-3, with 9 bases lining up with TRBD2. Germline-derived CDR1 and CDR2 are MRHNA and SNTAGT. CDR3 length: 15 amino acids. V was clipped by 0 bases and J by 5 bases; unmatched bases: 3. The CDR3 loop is CASSDSTSGGDTQYF. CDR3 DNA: TGTGCCAGCAGTGACTCGACTAGCGGTGGAGATACGCAGTATTTT.

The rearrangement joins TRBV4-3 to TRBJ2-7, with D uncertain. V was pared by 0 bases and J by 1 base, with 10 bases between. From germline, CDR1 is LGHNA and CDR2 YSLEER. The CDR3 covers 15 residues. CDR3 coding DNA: TGCGCCAGCAGCCAAGAAACCGGATCATCCTACGAGCAGTACTTC. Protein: CASSQETGSSYEQYF.

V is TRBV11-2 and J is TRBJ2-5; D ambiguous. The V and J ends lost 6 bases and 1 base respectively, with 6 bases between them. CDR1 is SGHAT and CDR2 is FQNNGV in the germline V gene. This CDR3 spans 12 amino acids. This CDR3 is CASSRIQETQYF. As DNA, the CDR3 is TGTGCCAGCAGTAGGATCCAAGAGACCCAGTACTTC.

CDR3 DNA: TGTGCCAGCAGCCCTACGGGCACCGGGGAGCTGTTTTTT. Amino acids: CASSPTGTGELFF. This chain uses TRBV7-9 with TRBJ2-2; D is unresolved. V gave up 5 bases and J gave up 4 bases, with 8 bases separating them. This CDR3 contains 13 residues. CDR1 SEHNR and CDR2 FQNEAQ come from the germline V gene (reference sequence).

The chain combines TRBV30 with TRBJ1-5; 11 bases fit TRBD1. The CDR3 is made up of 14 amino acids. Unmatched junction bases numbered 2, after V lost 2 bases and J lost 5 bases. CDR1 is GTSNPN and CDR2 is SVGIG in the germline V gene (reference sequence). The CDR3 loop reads CAWSSGQGDQPQHF. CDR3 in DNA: TGTGCCTGGAGTTCGGGACAGGGGGATCAGCCCCAGCATTTT.

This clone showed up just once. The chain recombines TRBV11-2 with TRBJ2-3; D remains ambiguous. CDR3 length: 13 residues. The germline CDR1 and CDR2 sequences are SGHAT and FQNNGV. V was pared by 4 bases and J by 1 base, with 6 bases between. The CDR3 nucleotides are TGTGCCAGCAGCTATGGGGGCACAGATACGCAGTATTTT. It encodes CASSYGGTDTQYF. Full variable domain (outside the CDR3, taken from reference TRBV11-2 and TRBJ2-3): EAGVAQSPRYKIIEKRQSVAFWCNPISGHATLYWYQQILGQGPKLLIQFQNNGVVDDSQLPKDRFSAERLKGVDSTLKIQPAKLEDSAVYLCASSYGGTDTQYFGPGTRLTVL.

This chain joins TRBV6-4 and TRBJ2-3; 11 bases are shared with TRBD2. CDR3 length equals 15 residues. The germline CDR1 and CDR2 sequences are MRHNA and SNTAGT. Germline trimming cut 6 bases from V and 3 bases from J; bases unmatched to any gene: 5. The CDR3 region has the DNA TGTGCCAGCAGCCCTCTAGCGGGAGGAACAGATACGCAGTATTTT. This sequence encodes CASSPLAGGTDTQYF.

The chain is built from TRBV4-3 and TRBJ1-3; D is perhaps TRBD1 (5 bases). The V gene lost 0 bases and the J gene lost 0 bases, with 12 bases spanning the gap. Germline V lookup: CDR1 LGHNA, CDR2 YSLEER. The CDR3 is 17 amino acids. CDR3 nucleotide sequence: TGCGCCAGCAGCCAAGAGAGGGGACCGTTCTCTGGAAACACCATATATTTT. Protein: CASSQERGPFSGNTIYF.

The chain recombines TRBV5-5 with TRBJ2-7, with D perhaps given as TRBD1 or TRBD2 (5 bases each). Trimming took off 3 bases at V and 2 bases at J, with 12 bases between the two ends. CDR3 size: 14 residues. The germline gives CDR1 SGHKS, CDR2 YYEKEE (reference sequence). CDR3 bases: TGTGCCAGCAGCTCGGGACGGGGAACCTACGAGCAGTACTTC. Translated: CASSSGRGTYEQYF.

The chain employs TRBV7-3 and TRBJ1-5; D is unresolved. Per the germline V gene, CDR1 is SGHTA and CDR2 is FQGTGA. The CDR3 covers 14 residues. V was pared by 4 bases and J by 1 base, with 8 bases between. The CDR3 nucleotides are TGTGCCAGCAGCTCGAGACGGAGCAATCAGCCCCAGCATTTT. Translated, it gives CASSSRRSNQPQHF.

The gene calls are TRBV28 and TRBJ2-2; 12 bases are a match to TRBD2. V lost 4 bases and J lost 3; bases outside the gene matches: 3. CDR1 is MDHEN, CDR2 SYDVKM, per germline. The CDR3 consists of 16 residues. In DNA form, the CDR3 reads TGTGCCAGCAGTTATCTAGCGGGAGGGTACACCGGGGAGCTGTTTTTT. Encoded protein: CASSYLAGGYTGELFF.

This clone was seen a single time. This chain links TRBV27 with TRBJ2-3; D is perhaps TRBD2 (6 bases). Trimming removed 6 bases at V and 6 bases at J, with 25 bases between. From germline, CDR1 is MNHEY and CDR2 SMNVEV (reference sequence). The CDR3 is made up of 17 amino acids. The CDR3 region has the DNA TGTGCCAGCAGAAGACTAGAAAGCGGCCCGGAGTGGGATACGCAGTATTTT. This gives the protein CASRRLESGPEWDTQYF.

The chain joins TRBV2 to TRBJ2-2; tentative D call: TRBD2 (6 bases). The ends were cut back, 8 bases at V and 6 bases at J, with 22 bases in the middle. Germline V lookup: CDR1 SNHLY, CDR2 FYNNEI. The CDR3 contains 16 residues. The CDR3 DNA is TGTGCCAGCGGATGGGACCCCGGGAGCGCCCCCGGGGAGCTGTTTTTT. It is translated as CASGWDPGSAPGELFF.

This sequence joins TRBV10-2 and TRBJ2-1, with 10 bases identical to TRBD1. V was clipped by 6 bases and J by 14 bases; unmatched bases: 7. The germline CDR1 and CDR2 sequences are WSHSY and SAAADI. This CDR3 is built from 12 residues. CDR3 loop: CASSPGQGIEFF. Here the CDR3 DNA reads TGCGCCAGCAGCCCGGGACAGGGGATTGAGTTCTTC.

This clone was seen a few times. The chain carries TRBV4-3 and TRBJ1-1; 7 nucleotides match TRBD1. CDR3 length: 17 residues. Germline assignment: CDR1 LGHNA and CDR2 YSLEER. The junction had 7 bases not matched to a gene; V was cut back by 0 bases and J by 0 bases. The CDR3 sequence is CASSQDPGGFMNTEAFF. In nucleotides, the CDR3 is TGCGCCAGCAGCCAAGACCCAGGGGGATTTATGAACACTGAAGCTTTCTTT.

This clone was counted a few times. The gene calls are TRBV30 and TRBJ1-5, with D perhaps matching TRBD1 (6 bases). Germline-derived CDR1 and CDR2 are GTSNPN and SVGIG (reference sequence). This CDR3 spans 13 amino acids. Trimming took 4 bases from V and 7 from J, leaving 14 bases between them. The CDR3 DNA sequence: TGTGCCTGGACGGGGGCGCGAGGGCAGCCCCAGCATTTT. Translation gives CAWTGARGQPQHF.

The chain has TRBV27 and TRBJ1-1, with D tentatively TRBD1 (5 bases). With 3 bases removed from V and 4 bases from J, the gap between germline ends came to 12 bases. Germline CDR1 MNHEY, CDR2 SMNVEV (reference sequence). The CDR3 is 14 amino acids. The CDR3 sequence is CASSFEGRGTEAFF. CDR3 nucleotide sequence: TGTGCCAGCAGTTTTGAGGGAAGGGGCACTGAAGCTTTCTTT.

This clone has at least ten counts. The CDR3 here is CASSLSTPGQGSNYGYTF. The CDR3 coding sequence is TGTGCCAGCAGTTTATCGACCCCGGGACAGGGCTCTAACTATGGCTACACCTTC. The chain uses TRBV27 and TRBJ1-2; TRBD1 agrees at 9 bases. V was clipped by 0 bases and J by 0 bases; unmatched bases: 8. This CDR3 contains 18 residues. CDR1 is MNHEY, CDR2 SMNVEV, per germline (reference sequence).